These 14 T cell receptor beta chains share one sample of origin, sequenced in a study of T cells in narcolepsy. The table came from immunoSEQ multiplex PCR; TCRdb's copy has only in-frame clones and leaves some out. Of under 40,000 clones listed, approximately 80% are singletons. The sample consisted of CD45RA- memory CD4+ T cells from PBMCs. These receptors were obtained from a human donor with narcolepsy.

This clone was observed once. This chain joins TRBV6-1 and TRBJ2-7; 9 bases agree with TRBD1. There are 15 residues in the CDR3. The ends lost 4 bases at V and 0 bases at J; junction bases unmatched: 4. Per the germline V gene, CDR1 is MNHNS and CDR2 is SASEGT. This CDR3 reads CASSAGQGSSYEQYF. The CDR3, as DNA: TGTGCCAGCAGTGCCGGACAGGGGAGCTCCTACGAGCAGTACTTC.

V gene TRBV9 combines with J gene TRBJ2-5, with D perhaps given as TRBD1 or TRBD2 (6 bases each). Trimming shortened V by 4 bases and J by 4 bases, and 14 bases separated the two germline ends. In germline, CDR1 is SGDLS, CDR2 YYNGEE. The CDR3 is 14 amino acids. The CDR3 reads CASSLEGGTETQYF. As DNA, the CDR3 is TGTGCCAGCAGCCTGGAGGGGGGTACAGAGACCCAGTACTTC. Filled out from reference TRBV9 and TRBJ2-5, the complete variable domain reads DSGVTQTPKHLITATGQRVTLRCSPRSGDLSVYWYQQSLDQGLQFLIQYYNGEERAKGNILERFSAQQFPDLHSELNLSSLELGDSALYFCASSLEGGTETQYFGPGTRLLVL.

The rearrangement joins TRBV5-3 to TRBJ1-5; D is perhaps TRBD1 (5 bases). TRBV5-3 is annotated as an ORF whose role is uncertain. This CDR3 contains 16 residues. The V gene lost 2 bases and the J gene lost 7 bases, with 19 bases spanning the gap. The CDR3 protein is CARSFPPRQGEQPQHF. The CDR3 DNA reads as TGTGCCAGAAGCTTTCCCCCTCGGCAGGGTGAACAGCCCCAGCATTTT.

The chain has TRBV6-5 and TRBJ1-2, with 7 bases lining up with TRBD1. Trimming cost V 7 bases and J 8 bases; bases outside gene matches: 4. The CDR3 extends over 11 amino acids. Germline values: CDR1 MNHEY, CDR2 SVGAGI. The CDR3 sequence is CASTRTGGYTF. CDR3 DNA sequence: TGTGCCAGCACTAGGACAGGCGGCTACACCTTC.

The rearrangement uses TRBV5-1 and TRBJ1-3, with a weak D call TRBD1 (5 bases). The V gene's germline CDR1 is SGHRS and CDR2 YFSETQ. The CDR3 consists of 17 residues. V lost 4 bases to trimming and J lost 4 bases, with 21 bases between them. The CDR3 DNA reads TGCGCCAGCAGCCCGCAAACCGGGGCCTCAGGGGGAAACACCATATATTTT. It encodes CASSPQTGASGGNTIYF. The whole variable domain, remainder taken from reference TRBV5-1 and TRBJ1-3, is KAGVTQTPRYLIKTRGQQVTLSCSPISGHRSVSWYQQTPGQGLQFLFEYFSETQRNKGNFPGRFSGRQFSNSRSEMNVSTLELGDSALYLCASSPQTGASGGNTIYFGEGSWLTVV.

V and J are TRBV7-3 and TRBJ2-3; D possibly corresponds to TRBD2 (6 bases). V was cut by 3 bases and J by 3 bases, with 10 bases left in between. The CDR3 is 14 residues long. Per germline, CDR1 SGHTA and CDR2 FQGTGA. CDR3 protein: CASSLGGVTDTQYF. CDR3 nucleotides: TGTGCCAGCAGCTTGGGGGGTGTTACAGATACGCAGTATTTT.

The V call is TRBV20-1, the J call TRBJ2-3; 7 positions agree with TRBD2. The CDR3 contains 11 residues. The germline gives CDR1 DFQATT, CDR2 SNEGSKA (reference sequence). Germline trimming cut 6 bases from V and 6 bases from J; bases unmatched to any gene: 3. The CDR3 loop is CSARGVDTQYF. The CDR3 coding sequence is TGCAGTGCCCGGGGGGTGGATACGCAGTATTTT.

The chain employs TRBV2 and TRBJ2-5; 9 bases line up with TRBD2. This CDR3 has 14 residues. V gave up 4 bases and J gave up 7 bases; unmatched junction bases: 7. CDR1 is SNHLY and CDR2 is FYNNEI in the germline V gene. The CDR3: CASSGRGGPGTQYF. The DNA for the CDR3 is TGTGCCAGCAGTGGGCGGGGGGGCCCCGGGACCCAGTACTTC. The entire variable domain, with the rest obtained from reference TRBV2 and TRBJ2-5, is as follows: EPEVTQTPSHQVTQMGQEVILRCVPISNHLYFYWYRQILGQKVEFLVSFYNNEISEKSEIFDDQFSVERPDGSNFTLKIRSTKLEDSAMYFCASSGRGGPGTQYFGPGTRLLVL.

The chain combines TRBV28 with TRBJ2-2; the D is unclear. Trimming left V 2 bases short and J 2 bases short, with 6 bases between. This CDR3 has 14 amino acids. Germline assignment: CDR1 MDHEN and CDR2 SYDVKM. The CDR3 DNA is TGTGCCAGCAGTTTAGGAGCTAACACCGGGGAGCTGTTTTTT. Amino acids: CASSLGANTGELFF.

The rearrangement uses TRBV18 and TRBJ1-2, with a possible D match to TRBD1 (5 bases). Looked up from germline, CDR1 is KGHSH and CDR2 is LQKENI. The V gene lost 4 bases and the J gene lost 10 bases, with 19 bases spanning the gap. There are 14 residues in the CDR3. The CDR3 protein is CASSQGSRAGAYTF. CDR3 bases: TGTGCCAGCTCACAAGGATCCAGGGCCGGTGCCTACACCTTC.

The chain combines TRBV6-1 with TRBJ1-2; D gene uncertain. The V and J ends lost 6 bases and 8 bases respectively, with 13 bases between them. The CDR3 covers 12 residues. CDR1 and CDR2 (germline): MNHNS, SASEGT. For the CDR3, the DNA is TGTGCCAGCAGCCTAACGGACTGGGGCTACACCTTC. Its translation is CASSLTDWGYTF.

The J gene is TRBJ1-1, the V gene TRBV5-1; 9 nucleotides align to TRBD1. The junction had 14 bases not matched to a gene; V was cut back by 7 bases and J by 1 base. The germline V gene encodes CDR1 SGHRS and CDR2 YFSETQ. The CDR3 totals 17 residues. CDR3 nucleotide sequence: TGCGCCAGCCGCCTTACCGGGACAGGGAAAGGGAACACTGAAGCTTTCTTT. Encoded protein: CASRLTGTGKGNTEAFF.

This clone occurred once. The same CDR3 arises from other DNA sequences in this sample as well. J is TRBJ1-6 and V is TRBV9; D perhaps matches TRBD1 (5 bases). Deletions cut 2 bases from V and 13 bases from J, with 19 bases between. Germline values: CDR1 SGDLS, CDR2 YYNGEE. The CDR3 covers 15 residues. CDR3 residues: CASSVEPGGGSPLHF. The CDR3 nucleotides read TGTGCCAGCAGCGTTGAACCCGGCGGGGGATCGCCCCTCCACTTT. The full variable domain, with the rest looked up from reference TRBV9 and TRBJ1-6, is DSGVTQTPKHLITATGQRVTLRCSPRSGDLSVYWYQQSLDQGLQFLIQYYNGEERAKGNILERFSAQQFPDLHSELNLSSLELGDSALYFCASSVEPGGGSPLHFGNGTRLTVT.

The chain employs TRBV29-1 and TRBJ1-2, with 10 positions matching TRBD1. Unmatched junction bases numbered 11, after V lost 7 bases and J lost 12 bases. The CDR3 length is 12 residues. Germline V gene data show CDR1 as SQVTM and CDR2 as ANQGSEA. The CDR3 protein is CSAVLGQGVHTF. The CDR3 nucleotides read TGCAGCGCCGTACTCGGACAGGGGGTCCACACCTTC.